This TCR beta chain was identified in a study of T cells in Graves' hyperthyroidism and ophthalmopathy. Study as a whole: Before treatment of any kind, peripheral blood was taken at initial diagnosis.

Uncontrolled infection, other autoimmune disease, pregnancy or lactation disqualified patients from enrolment. Over 9 ml of fresh peripheral blood supplied the PBMCs. RNA transcripts were the template for amplifying TCR beta CDR3 regions. Carried out on the TCR CDR3, a first-round RT-PCR used the HTBI primer set. MiXCR was run by TCRdb on the multiplex PCR reads, yielding one entry per CDR3 protein. The data show 470,000 or so distinct CDR3 sequences, 20% to 25% seen once. The CDR3 has 14 residues. Germline-derived CDR1 and CDR2 are LGHNT and FRNRAP. The V gene lost 8 bases and the J gene lost 5 bases, with 18 bases spanning the gap.

The specimen was blood. The chain links TRBV12-5 to TRBJ1-2, with D uncertain. The TCR sequence derives from a man aged 18 to 30 with Graves' hyperthyroidism. The CDR3 DNA reads as TGTGCTAGTTGGCTCGCAGGAGCAGGTTATGGCTACACCTTC. Its protein is CASWLAGAGYGYTF.